This T cell receptor beta chain was obtained from a study of shared clonotypes between healthy human individuals. The germline V and J ends were trimmed by 1 base and 2 bases, with 12 bases remaining between them. CDR3 length equals 15 residues. CDR1 is SGHVS and CDR2 is FNYEAQ in the germline V gene. At the deep level, the assay was run. Per sorted-subset replicate PCR, input was 150 to 250 ng DNA, representing roughly 29,000 T cell genomes. TCRdb's table, derived via immunoSEQ multiplex PCR, lists solely in-frame clones and lacks some. The table lists 2 million to 2.5 million clones, over 85% of them singletons. Naive CD8 cells lacked CD45RO, underwent positive selection for CCR7 and left out terminally differentiated effector memory CD45RA+ cells.

The V gene is TRBV7-6, the J gene TRBJ2-7; D remains ambiguous. The TCR originated in a man between 18 and 29 years old in good health. Sample: naive CD8+ T cells sorted from blood. The CDR3 region is CASSLEAAYTYEQYF. In DNA, the CDR3 is TGTGCCAGCAGCTTAGAGGCCGCCTACACCTACGAGCAGTACTTC.